The 6 T cell receptor beta chains listed next were all sequenced from one sample in a study of T cell responses to AZD1222 COVID-19 vaccine. The method was immunoSEQ multiplex PCR; TCRdb's version includes in-frame clones alone and lacks a portion of them. Found here are some 54,000 clones, roughly nine tenths of them singletons; the top ten hold around 2%. The material sequenced was peripheral blood, taken on day 0 of AZD1222 vaccination. These receptors all come from an adult in good health.

This rearrangement joins TRBV4-1 to TRBJ2-1; 7 nucleotides align to TRBD2. The ends lost 2 bases at V and 4 bases at J; junction bases unmatched: 5. The CDR3 consists of 15 residues. CDR1 MGHRA and CDR2 YSYEKL come from the germline V gene. Here the CDR3 reads CASSQWAGDYNEQFF. DNA for the CDR3: TGCGCCAGCAGCCAATGGGCGGGGGATTACAATGAGCAGTTCTTC.

This sequence joins TRBV5-6 and TRBJ2-1; a weak D match, TRBD2 (6 bases). Germline CDR1 and CDR2: SGHDT and YYEEEE. The V gene lost 2 bases and the J gene lost 1 base, with 10 bases spanning the gap. The CDR3 length is 15 residues. The chain's CDR3 is CASSLGAGSYNEQFF. The CDR3 nucleotides read TGTGCCAGCAGCTTAGGGGCGGGGTCCTACAATGAGCAGTTCTTC.

This rearrangement joins TRBV28 to TRBJ2-1, with a possible D match to TRBD2 (6 bases). The CDR3 runs to 13 residues. Deletions cut 5 bases from V and 14 bases from J, with 19 bases between. Germline V gene lookup returns CDR1 MDHEN and CDR2 SYDVKM. The DNA for the CDR3 is TGTGCCAGCAGTCCGCCCCCCGGGACTCTTAAGTTCTTC. This sequence encodes CASSPPPGTLKFF.

CDR3 in DNA: TGTGCCAGCAGCCAAGCCCATGGCTACGAGCAGTACTTC. Its translation is CASSQAHGYEQYF. The chain has TRBV3-1 (or the pseudogene TRBV3-2) and TRBJ2-7; D remains unclear. Trimming removed 1 base at V and 3 bases at J, with 7 bases between. CDR3 length: 13 residues. In germline, CDR1 is LGHDT, CDR2 YNNKEL (reference sequence).

This chain connects TRBV7-2 to TRBJ1-6; a weak D match, TRBD1 (6 bases). The V end lost 4 bases, the J end lost 1 base, and 8 bases lay between the germline ends. This CDR3 is 15 amino acids long. Germline lookup yields CDR1 SGHTA and CDR2 FQGNSA. The DNA of the CDR3 is TGTGCCAGCAGCTCAAGGGGGTCCTATAATTCACCCCTCCACTTT. Protein product: CASSSRGSYNSPLHF.

V is TRBV27 and J is TRBJ2-7; TRBD2 is a possible D gene (6 bases). This CDR3 region has 13 residues. The V gene lost 3 bases and the J gene lost 3 bases, with 9 bases spanning the gap. CDR1 is MNHEY and CDR2 is SMNVEV in the germline V gene (reference sequence). CDR3 residues: CASSLAGSYEQYF. CDR3 DNA sequence: TGTGCCAGCAGTTTGGCCGGGAGCTACGAGCAGTACTTC.